One and the same sample provided the 2 T cell receptor beta chains below, sequenced in a study of blood T cell repertoires in COVID-19. Data came from immunoSEQ multiplex PCR; TCRdb stores just in-frame clones and leaves some out. The profile shows around 93,000 clones, roughly 79% of them singletons. The specimen was peripheral blood. The receptors shown here come from an elderly woman with acute or convalescent COVID-19.

This clone occurred a few times. The chain couples TRBV2 to TRBJ1-5; TRBD1 matches at 7 bases. Germline trimming cut 6 bases from V and 7 bases from J; bases unmatched to any gene: 6. The germline gives CDR1 SNHLY, CDR2 FYNNEI. The CDR3 loop spans 13 amino acids. CDR3 loop: CASRRQGRQPQHF. CDR3 nucleotides: TGTGCCAGCAGAAGACAGGGTCGACAGCCCCAGCATTTT.

The genes are TRBV4-1 and TRBJ2-6; weak D call: TRBD1 (6 bases). V was cut by 4 bases and J by 4 bases, with 14 bases left in between. Germline V gene lookup returns CDR1 MGHRA and CDR2 YSYEKL. The CDR3 is 16 residues long. The CDR3 spells CASSRSSGVGANVLTF. In nucleotides, the CDR3 is TGCGCCAGCAGCCGCTCTTCAGGGGTCGGGGCCAACGTCCTGACTTTC.